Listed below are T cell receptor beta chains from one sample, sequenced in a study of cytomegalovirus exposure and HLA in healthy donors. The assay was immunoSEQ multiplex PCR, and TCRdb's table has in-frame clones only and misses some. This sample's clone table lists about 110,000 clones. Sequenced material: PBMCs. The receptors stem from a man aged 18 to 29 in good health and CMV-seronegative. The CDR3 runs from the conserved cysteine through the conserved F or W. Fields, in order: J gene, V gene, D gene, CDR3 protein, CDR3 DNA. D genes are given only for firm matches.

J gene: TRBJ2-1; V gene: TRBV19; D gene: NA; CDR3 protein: CASSIRRERSYNEQFF; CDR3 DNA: TGTGCCAGTAGTATTCGTCGGGAGCGGTCCTACAATGAGCAGTTCTTC
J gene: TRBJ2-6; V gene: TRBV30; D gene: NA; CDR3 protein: CASTQGGANVLTF; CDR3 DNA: TGTGCCTCGACCCAGGGTGGGGCCAACGTCCTGACTTTC
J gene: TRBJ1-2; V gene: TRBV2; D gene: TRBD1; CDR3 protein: CASSGTGTNYGYTF; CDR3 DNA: TGTGCCAGCTCCGGGACAGGGACTAACTATGGCTACACCTTC
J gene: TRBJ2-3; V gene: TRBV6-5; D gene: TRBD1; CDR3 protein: CASRLGQLGDTQYF; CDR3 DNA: TGTGCCAGCAGATTGGGACAGCTCGGGGATACGCAGTATTTT
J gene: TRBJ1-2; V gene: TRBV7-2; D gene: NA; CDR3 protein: CASSLGEWTKGNYGYTF; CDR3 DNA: TGTGCCAGCAGCTTAGGGGAATGGACAAAGGGAAACTATGGCTACACCTTC
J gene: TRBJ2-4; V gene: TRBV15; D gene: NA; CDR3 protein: CATSRDLANIQYF; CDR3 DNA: TGTGCCACCAGCAGAGATCTGGCAAACATTCAGTACTTC
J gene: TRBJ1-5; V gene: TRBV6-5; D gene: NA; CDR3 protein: CASSRQVNQPQHF; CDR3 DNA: TGTGCCAGCAGTCGACAGGTCAATCAGCCCCAGCATTTT
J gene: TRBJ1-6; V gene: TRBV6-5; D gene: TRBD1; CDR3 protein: CASRTGVSPLHF; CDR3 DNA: TGTGCCAGCAGAACAGGGGTATCACCCCTCCACTTT
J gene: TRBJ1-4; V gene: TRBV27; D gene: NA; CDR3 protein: CASRRWTNEKLFF; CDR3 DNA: TGTGCCAGCAGGAGATGGACTAATGAAAAACTGTTTTTT
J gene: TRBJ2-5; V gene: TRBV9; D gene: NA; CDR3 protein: CASSVEEGPETQYF; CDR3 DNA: TGTGCCAGCAGCGTAGAGGAGGGGCCAGAGACCCAGTACTTC
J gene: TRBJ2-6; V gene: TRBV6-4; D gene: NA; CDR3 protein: CASSDSISGANVLTF; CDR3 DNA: TGTGCCAGCAGTGACTCAATATCTGGGGCCAACGTCCTGACTTTC
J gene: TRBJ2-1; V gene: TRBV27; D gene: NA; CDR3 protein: CASSFWKGVKNEQFF; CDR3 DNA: TGTGCCAGCAGTTTCTGGAAGGGGGTCAAGAATGAGCAGTTCTTC
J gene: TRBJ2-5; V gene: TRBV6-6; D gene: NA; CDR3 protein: CASSYLASQTQYF; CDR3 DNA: TGTGCCAGCAGTTACCTAGCGTCACAGACCCAGTACTTC
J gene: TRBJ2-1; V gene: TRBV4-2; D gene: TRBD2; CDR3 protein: CASSQGVGGYGEQFF; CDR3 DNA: TGTGCCAGCAGCCAAGGGGTCGGGGGGTATGGTGAGCAGTTCTTC
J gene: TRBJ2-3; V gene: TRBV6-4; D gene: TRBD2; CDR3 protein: CASRPLAGGTDTQYF; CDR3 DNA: TGTGCCAGCAGACCTCTAGCGGGGGGCACAGATACGCAGTATTTT
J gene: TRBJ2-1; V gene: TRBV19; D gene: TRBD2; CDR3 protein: CASSLGTSTYNEQFF; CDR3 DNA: TGTGCCAGTAGTTTAGGGACTAGCACTTACAATGAGCAGTTCTTC
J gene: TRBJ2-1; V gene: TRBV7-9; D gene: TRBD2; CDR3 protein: CASSRKLGGSYNEQFF; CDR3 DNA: TGTGCCAGCAGCCGCAAACTGGGGGGGTCCTACAATGAGCAGTTCTTC
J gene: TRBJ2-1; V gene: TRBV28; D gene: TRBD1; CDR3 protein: CASSLTGSDEQFF; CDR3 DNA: TGTGCCAGCAGTTTGACAGGGAGCGATGAGCAGTTCTTC
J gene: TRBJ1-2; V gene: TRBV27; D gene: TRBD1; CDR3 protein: CASSLTRQGNYGYTF; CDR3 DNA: TGTGCCAGCAGTTTAACGAGACAGGGGAACTATGGCTACACCTTC
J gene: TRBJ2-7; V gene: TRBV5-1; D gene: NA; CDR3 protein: CASSLGNNPYEQYF; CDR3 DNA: TGCGCCAGCAGCTTGGGCAACAACCCCTACGAGCAGTACTTC
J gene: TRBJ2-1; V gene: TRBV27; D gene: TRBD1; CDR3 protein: CASSFRSPGQGARNEQFF; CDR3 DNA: TGTGCCAGCAGTTTCAGATCTCCGGGACAGGGGGCTCGGAATGAGCAGTTCTTC
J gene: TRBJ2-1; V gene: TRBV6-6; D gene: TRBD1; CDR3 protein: CASSYKDRGLMGEQFF; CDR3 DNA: TGTGCCAGCAGTTACAAAGACAGGGGGCTGATGGGTGAGCAGTTCTTC
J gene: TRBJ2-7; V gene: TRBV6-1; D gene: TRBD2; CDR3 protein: CASSELRLAGEQYF; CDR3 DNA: TGTGCCAGCAGTGAATTGAGGCTAGCGGGCGAGCAGTACTTC
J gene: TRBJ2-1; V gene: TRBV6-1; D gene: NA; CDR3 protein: CASSVIAGVGNEQFF; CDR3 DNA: TGTGCCAGCAGTGTAATAGCCGGGGTTGGTAATGAGCAGTTCTTC
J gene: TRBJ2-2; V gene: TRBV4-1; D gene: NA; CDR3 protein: CASGGGGNTGELFF; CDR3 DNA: TGCGCCAGCGGAGGCGGTGGGAACACCGGGGAGCTGTTTTTT
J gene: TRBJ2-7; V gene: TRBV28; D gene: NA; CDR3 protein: CASTNIGTSSYEQYF; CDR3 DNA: TGTGCCAGCACAAACATCGGGACATCGTCCTACGAGCAGTACTTC
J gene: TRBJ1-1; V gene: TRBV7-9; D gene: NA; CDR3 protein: CASGFGGLGAFF; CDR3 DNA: TGTGCCAGCGGCTTCGGGGGGCTGGGCGCTTTCTTT
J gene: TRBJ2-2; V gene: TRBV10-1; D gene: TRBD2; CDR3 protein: CASTHGLENTGELFF; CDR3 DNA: TGCGCCAGCACCCACGGACTAGAGAACACCGGGGAGCTGTTTTTT
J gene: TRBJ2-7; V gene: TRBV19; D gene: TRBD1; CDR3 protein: CASNAGTGGYEQYF; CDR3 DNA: TGTGCCAGTAATGCCGGGACAGGCGGCTACGAGCAGTACTTC
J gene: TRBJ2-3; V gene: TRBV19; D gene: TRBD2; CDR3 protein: CASSLGLAGRFTHTQYF; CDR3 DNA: TGTGCCAGTAGTTTGGGACTAGCGGGAAGGTTCACACATACGCAGTATTTT
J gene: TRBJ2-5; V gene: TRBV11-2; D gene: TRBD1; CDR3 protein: CASSSGQGVKETQYF; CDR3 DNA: TGTGCCAGCAGCTCAGGACAGGGGGTTAAGGAGACCCAGTACTTC
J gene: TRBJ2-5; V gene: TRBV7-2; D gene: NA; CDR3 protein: CASSGGWSGRQETQYF; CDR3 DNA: TGTGCCAGCAGCGGGGGGTGGTCGGGGAGGCAAGAGACCCAGTACTTC
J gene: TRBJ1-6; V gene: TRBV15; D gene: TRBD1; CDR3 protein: CATSRDRAKNSPLHF; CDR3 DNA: TGTGCCACCAGCCGTGACAGGGCAAAGAATTCACCCCTCCACTTT
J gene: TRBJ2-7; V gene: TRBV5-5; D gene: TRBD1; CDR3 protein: CASSVDAGRGLYEQYF; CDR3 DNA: TGTGCCAGCAGCGTGGATGCTGGCAGGGGGCTTTACGAGCAGTACTTC